One sample yielded the 21 T cell receptor beta chains listed below, sequenced in a study of T cells in Graves' hyperthyroidism and ophthalmopathy. RNA transcripts yielded amplified TCR beta CDR3 regions. HTBI primers drove first-round RT-PCR of the TCR CDR3. TCRdb re-derived calls from the multiplex PCR reads in MiXCR, one entry per CDR3 protein. This sample has roughly 500,000 distinct CDR3 sequences; 40% to 55% occur once, and the top ten carry under 20%. Sequenced: peripheral blood or thyroid tissue (not recorded which). These receptor sequences come from an adult woman with Graves' disease, either hyperthyroidism or ophthalmopathy (not recorded which).

The sample holds many counts of this clonotype. The gene calls are TRBV11-2 and TRBJ2-7; 11 nucleotides align to TRBD1. Losses at the gene ends were 1 base for V and 6 bases for J; bases not matched to a gene: 5. This CDR3 has 15 residues. Germline V gene data show CDR1 as SGHAT and CDR2 as FQNNGV. CDR3 amino acids: CASSLAGTGGGEQYF. The CDR3 DNA follows: TGTGCCAGCAGCTTAGCCGGGACAGGGGGAGGCGAGCAGTACTTC. Drawing the rest from reference TRBV11-2 and TRBJ2-7, the complete variable domain is EAGVAQSPRYKIIEKRQSVAFWCNPISGHATLYWYQQILGQGPKLLIQFQNNGVVDDSQLPKDRFSAERLKGVDSTLKIQPAKLEDSAVYLCASSLAGTGGGEQYFGPGTRLTVT.

The DNA of the CDR3 is TGTGCCAGCAATAAGGGGGCCACTGGGGCCAACGTCCTGACTTTC. Translation: CASNKGATGANVLTF. This chain links TRBV7-9 with TRBJ2-6, with 7 bases fitting TRBD1. There are 15 residues in the CDR3. From germline, CDR1 is SEHNR and CDR2 FQNEAQ (reference sequence). V shed 7 bases and J 2 bases; nucleotides not matched to a gene: 5. Supplemented by reference TRBV7-9 and TRBJ2-6, the full variable domain reads DTGVSQNPRHKITKRGQNVTFRCDPISEHNRLYWYRQTLGQGPEFLTYFQNEAQLEKSRLLSDRFSAERPKGSFSTLEIQRTEQGDSAMYLCASNKGATGANVLTFGAGSRLTVL.

This clonotype was seen just once. This may be a read error: a much more frequent sequence differs by one nucleotide. This chain links TRBV30 with TRBJ1-2; D unresolved. Germline CDR1 reads GTSNPN; CDR2 reads SVGIG (reference sequence). Trimming removed 5 bases at V and 7 bases at J, with 20 bases between. The CDR3 has 14 residues. CDR3 region: CAWGTNRAWLGYTF. The CDR3 region has the DNA TGTGCCTGGGGTACAAACCGCGCATGGCTTGGCTACACCTTC. Full variable domain (rest looked up from reference TRBV30 and TRBJ1-2): SQTIHQWPATLVQPVGSPLSLECTVEGTSNPNLYWYRQAAGRGLQLLFYSVGIGQISSEVPQNLSASRPQDRQFILSSKKLLLSDSGFYLCAWGTNRAWLGYTFGSGTRLTVV.

This clonotype was picked up many times. V gene TRBV15 combines with J gene TRBJ1-4, with D unclear. Trimming stripped 0 bases from V and 5 bases from J, with 13 bases between. This CDR3 has 16 amino acids. Per germline, CDR1 LNHNV and CDR2 YYDKDF (reference sequence). CDR3 nucleotides: TGTGCCACCAGCAGAGATATGGCCACACCAAATGAAAAACTGTTTTTT. Protein product: CATSRDMATPNEKLFF.

This rearrangement joins TRBV9 to TRBJ1-1; D perhaps matches TRBD1 (5 bases). The CDR3 sequence is 15 residues long. The V end lost 3 bases, the J end lost 5 bases, and 17 bases lay between the germline ends. The germline V gene has CDR1 SGDLS and CDR2 YYNGEE. Here the CDR3 reads CASSDGTSGRTEAFF. In DNA form, the CDR3 reads TGTGCCAGCAGCGACGGGACTAGCGGGAGGACTGAAGCTTTCTTT.

The chain couples TRBV7-9 to TRBJ1-1; 9 positions match TRBD1. Germline CDR1 reads SEHNR; CDR2 reads FQNEAQ (reference sequence). Trimming at V came to 5 bases and at J to 5 bases, leaving 3 bases not matched to a gene. This CDR3 is 13 amino acids long. Written as DNA, the CDR3 is TGTGCCAGCAGCGAGGACAGGGGTACTGAAGCTTTCTTT. It translates to CASSEDRGTEAFF.

This clonotype was seen ten or more times. J is TRBJ1-2 and V is TRBV28, with D hard to call. CDR3 size: 12 residues. Trimming stripped 8 bases from V and 4 bases from J, with 11 bases between. CDR1 MDHEN and CDR2 SYDVKM come from the germline V gene. This CDR3 reads CASGSLVYGYTF. In DNA, the CDR3 is TGTGCCAGCGGGTCGTTAGTCTATGGCTACACCTTC.

Turning to this clonotype: This sequence may be a read error, since a much larger clone differs from it by one base. The J gene is TRBJ1-1, the V gene TRBV4-1, with D unresolved. CDR3 length equals 14 residues. CDR1 and CDR2 (germline): MGHRA, YSYEKL. The CDR3 DNA follows: TGCGCCAGCAGCCAAGTGGGCATGAACACTGAAGCTTCCTTT. Its translation is CASSQVGMNTEASF.

Comments on this clonotype: This CDR3 fails to terminate in the conserved phenylalanine or tryptophan, so it likely reflects a read error. V usage is TRBV11-2 and J usage is TRBJ2-7; TRBD2 agrees at 8 bases. Looked up from germline, CDR1 is SGHAT and CDR2 is FQNNGV. J was trimmed by 4 bases and V by 0 bases; bases with no gene match: 14. The CDR3 sequence is 18 residues long. CDR3 nucleotides: TGTGCCAGCAGCTTAGATTCCCCCGGGGGCGGGAGGACGTACGAGCAGTACCTC. This sequence encodes CASSLDSPGGGRTYEQYL.

This clonotype was picked up many times. The chain uses TRBV9 and TRBJ1-2; TRBD1 agrees at 7 bases. V was pared by 2 bases and J by 5 bases, with 12 bases of the junction left unmatched. This CDR3 has 16 amino acids. Germline values: CDR1 SGDLS, CDR2 YYNGEE. CDR3 nucleotide sequence: TGTGCCAGCAGCGTGGGACTAGGACAGGACCCATATGGCTACACCTTC. Translated: CASSVGLGQDPYGYTF. Full variable domain (rest looked up from reference TRBV9 and TRBJ1-2): DSGVTQTPKHLITATGQRVTLRCSPRSGDLSVYWYQQSLDQGLQFLIQYYNGEERAKGNILERFSAQQFPDLHSELNLSSLELGDSALYFCASSVGLGQDPYGYTFGSGTRLTVV.

CDR3 bases: TGTGCCAGCAGCCTGGACAGGGGTAGAGAAAAACTGTTTTTT. Translated, it gives CASSLDRGREKLFF. The V call is TRBV7-2, the J call TRBJ1-4; TRBD1 matches at 9 bases. V gave up 5 bases and J gave up 8 bases; unmatched junction bases: 6. Germline V gene sequence: CDR1 SGHTA, CDR2 FQGNSA. The CDR3 extends over 14 amino acids.

The table lists this clonotype with a count of one. The final CDR3 position lacks the conserved phenylalanine or tryptophan, pointing to a likely read error. The limits of the CDR3 on the DNA are not certain, so only TCRdb's listed CDR3 is given. The rearrangement links TRBV20-1 to TRBJ2-7. Per the germline V gene, CDR1 is DFQATT and CDR2 is SNEGSKA (reference sequence). The CDR3 is 9 amino acids long, termini counted. CDR3 protein: CSADRQQSY.

The V call is TRBV6-4, the J call TRBJ1-6, with TRBD1 as a possible D gene (6 bases). CDR1 MRHNA and CDR2 SNTAGT come from the germline V gene. This CDR3 has 17 amino acids. Between the trimmed V and J ends, which lost 3 bases and 7 bases, there was a span of 19 bases. CDR3 nucleotides: TGTGCCAGCAGTGAACCGAGTCAGACAGGTTGGAATTCACCCCTCCACTTT. Translating gives CASSEPSQTGWNSPLHF.

Ten or more counts support this clonotype. The rearrangement links TRBV10-3 to TRBJ2-3, with TRBD2 matching 10 bases. Trimming removed 0 bases from V and 7 bases from J; junction bases left unmatched: 7. Germline CDR1 ENHRY, CDR2 SYGVKD. There are 16 residues in the CDR3. The CDR3 nucleotides read TGTGCCATCAGTGAGTCGACAACTAGCGGGAATAATACGCAGTATTTT. This encodes CAISESTTSGNNTQYF.

V is TRBV4-2 and J is TRBJ2-2; possible D gene TRBD2, 6 bases. This CDR3 has 14 amino acids. CDR1 is LGHNA and CDR2 is YNFKEQ in the germline V gene. V was pared by 1 base and J by 7 bases, with 10 bases between. For the CDR3, the DNA is TGTGCCAGCAGCCAAGTATGGGGGGTCGGGGAGCTGTTTTTT. Amino acids: CASSQVWGVGELFF.

V is TRBV20-1 and J is TRBJ1-6; no reliable D call. V lost 1 base to trimming and J lost 2 bases, with 6 bases between them. CDR3 length equals 14 residues. Germline V CDR1 and CDR2: DFQATT, SNEGSKA (reference sequence). Written as DNA, the CDR3 is TGCAGTGCTAGAGTCGGAACCTATAATTCACCCCTCCACTTT. It translates to CSARVGTYNSPLHF.

This clonotype was recorded many times. V gene TRBV20-1 combines with J gene TRBJ1-1, with 9 bases matching TRBD1. Germline V gene data show CDR1 as DFQATT and CDR2 as SNEGSKA (reference sequence). This CDR3 has 15 amino acids. The V gene end was trimmed by 5 bases and the J gene end by 2 bases; junction bases not matched to a gene: 9. DNA of the CDR3: TGCAGTGCTCGACAGGGGGGCTACGGAAACACTGAAGCTTTCTTT. Translation gives CSARQGGYGNTEAFF.

This rearrangement joins TRBV7-2 to TRBJ1-1; maybe TRBD1 (6 bases). The CDR3 is made up of 14 amino acids. The V gene's germline CDR1 is SGHTA and CDR2 FQGNSA. The V end was cut by 5 bases, the J end by 1 base, with 11 bases between. In DNA form, the CDR3 reads TGTGCCAGCAGCCGACAGGACTGGAACACTGAAGCTTTCTTT. This sequence encodes CASSRQDWNTEAFF.

Notes on this clonotype: A much larger clone differs by one base, so this may be a read error. The chain uses TRBV5-1 and TRBJ2-2; 9 positions agree with TRBD2. Germline V gives CDR1 SGHRS, CDR2 YFSETQ. This CDR3 is 16 amino acids long. The J segment lost 4 bases and the V segment lost 6 bases, leaving 10 bases of the junction unmatched. DNA of the CDR3: TGCGCCAGCACCGGGACTAGCAGGGCCGGCACCGGGGAGCTGTTTTTT. Translating it yields CASTGTSRAGTGELFF.

At least ten counts were recorded for this clonotype. The chain has TRBV14 and TRBJ2-7; D may be TRBD1 (6 bases). CDR3 length: 17 residues. CDR1 and CDR2 from the germline V gene are SGHDN and FVKESK. V was cut by 4 bases and J by 4 bases, with 23 bases left in between. The CDR3 nucleotides are TGTGCCAGCAGCCCTCGAGACGGGGACATCAGACCATACGAGCAGTACTTC. It yields the protein CASSPRDGDIRPYEQYF.

This clonotype has only a few counts. V usage is TRBV2 and J usage is TRBJ2-5; either TRBD1 or TRBD2 may fit D (5 bases each). The CDR3 has 13 amino acids. The germline CDR1 and CDR2 sequences are SNHLY and FYNNEI. The V end was cut by 4 bases, the J end by 5 bases, with 11 bases between. The CDR3 region is CASSGGPGETQYF. The CDR3 DNA reads as TGTGCCAGCAGTGGAGGGCCAGGGGAGACCCAGTACTTC.